Below, one T cell receptor beta chain is given with its context. The antigen is undetermined. These data come from a study of shared clonotypes between healthy human individuals. Whole-study context: Each donor had three CD4 naive, three CD4 memory, two CD8 naive and one CD8 memory plate.

Evenly divided among several immunoSEQ plates was the genomic DNA of each subset. Libraries were prepared by immunoSEQ multiplex PCR; TCRdb keeps only in-frame clonotypes and omits some of them. Among some 2,400,000 clones listed, approximately 95% were seen once. Looked up from germline, CDR1 is PRHDT and CDR2 is FYEKMQ (reference sequence). CDR3 length: 14 amino acids. V trimming: 2 bases; J trimming: 6 bases; junction bases outside the gene matches: 3. General study findings and limits: Four donors held about 5% of naive CD4 clonotypes in common.

The clonotype originates from a man younger than 35 in good health. This chain connects TRBV13 to TRBJ2-4; TRBD1 matches 8 bases. The specimen was naive CD4+ T cells sorted from blood. Regarding subset: CD45RA+ positively selected. CDR3 bases: TGTGCCAGCAGCTTAAACAGGGGGAGAAACATTCAGTACTTC. Residues: CASSLNRGRNIQYF. Full variable domain (missing parts from reference TRBV13 and TRBJ2-4): AAGVIQSPRHLIKEKRETATLKCYPIPRHDTVYWYQQGPGQDPQFLISFYEKMQSDKGSIPDRFSAQQFSDYHSELNMSSLELGDSALYFCASSLNRGRNIQYFGAGTRLSVL.